The next 14 T cell receptor beta chains were all read from a single sample in a study of blood T cell repertoires in COVID-19. Clones were read by immunoSEQ multiplex PCR, and TCRdb kept only the in-frame ones, dropping some. Of tens of thousands of clones detected, 70% to 90% appear once; the ten largest clones hold 4.8%. The sample consisted of peripheral blood. Receptors were obtained from a woman of 80 years or more with active COVID-19.

V and J are TRBV19 and TRBJ2-7; 15 nucleotides match TRBD2. The CDR3 extends over 16 amino acids. Germline V lookup: CDR1 LNHDA, CDR2 SQIVND (reference sequence). J lost 6 bases, V lost 3 bases, and 6 bases had no gene match. The CDR3 DNA reads as TGTGCCAGTAGTATCTGGACTAGCGGGAGGGCCGGCGAGCAGTACTTC. Its translation: CASSIWTSGRAGEQYF.

The chain employs TRBV7-2 and TRBJ1-5; D is undetermined. Deletions cut 5 bases from V and 9 bases from J, with 14 bases between. CDR3 length equals 13 residues. Germline assignment: CDR1 SGHTA and CDR2 FQGNSA. CDR3 protein: CASSPGWAGPQHF. DNA of the CDR3: TGTGCCAGCAGCCCAGGCTGGGCCGGGCCCCAGCATTTT.

The chain employs TRBV7-8 and TRBJ2-6, with D possibly being TRBD1 (6 bases). The length of the CDR3 is 20 residues. From germline, CDR1 is SGHVS and CDR2 FQNEAQ. V was trimmed by 5 bases and J by 0 bases, leaving 23 bases between them. The CDR3 here is CASSPILTGTFRSGANVLTF. Here the CDR3 DNA reads TGTGCCAGCAGCCCAATATTAACCGGGACATTCCGCTCTGGGGCCAACGTCCTGACTTTC.

This clone has just one count. CDR3 loop: CAWSRDRGGEETQYF. The DNA of the CDR3 is TGTGCCTGGAGTCGGGACAGGGGAGGCGAGGAGACCCAGTACTTC. V is TRBV30 and J is TRBJ2-5; 10 bases agree with TRBD1. The CDR3 consists of 15 residues. The germline CDR1 and CDR2 sequences are GTSNPN and SVGIG (reference sequence). V lost 2 bases to trimming and J lost 5 bases; unmatched junction nucleotides: 8.

The V call is TRBV6-5, the J call TRBJ2-7, with 8 bases that match TRBD2. Germline CDR1 MNHEY, CDR2 SVGAGI. Losses at the gene ends were 2 bases for V and 2 bases for J; bases not matched to a gene: 8. The CDR3 contains 16 residues. In nucleotides, the CDR3 is TGTGCCAGCAGTTACGGGGTGGGACTAGGGGCCTACGAGCAGTACTTC. Translation: CASSYGVGLGAYEQYF.

This clone was seen only once. The chain joins TRBV6-6 to TRBJ1-2, with D hard to call. The CDR3 runs to 11 residues. With 6 bases removed from V and 3 bases from J, the gap between germline ends came to 5 bases. Germline CDR1 and CDR2: MNHNY and SVGAGI (reference sequence). The CDR3 protein is CASSYDYGYTF. DNA for the CDR3: TGTGCCAGCAGCTATGACTATGGCTACACCTTC.

The rearrangement joins TRBV2 to TRBJ2-7, with D perhaps TRBD1 (5 bases). Trimming took 0 bases from V and 2 from J, leaving 11 bases between them. CDR3 size: 15 residues. The V gene's germline CDR1 is SNHLY and CDR2 FYNNEI. The CDR3 loop reads CASSEAPTETYEQYF. DNA for the CDR3: TGTGCCAGCAGTGAAGCCCCGACAGAGACCTACGAGCAGTACTTC.

The V call is TRBV14, the J call TRBJ2-3; D might be TRBD2 (5 bases). CDR1 is SGHDN, CDR2 FVKESK, per germline. Trimming took 1 base from V and 8 from J, leaving 13 bases between them. The CDR3 covers 14 residues. CDR3 in DNA: TGTGCCAGCAGCCAAGGCGGGTCCAAGGGTACGCAGTATTTT. Amino acid sequence: CASSQGGSKGTQYF. The variable domain in full, completed from reference TRBV14 and TRBJ2-3, reads EAGVTQFPSHSVIEKGQTVTLRCDPISGHDNLYWYRRVMGKEIKFLLHFVKESKQDESGMPNNRFLAERTGGTYSTLKVQPAELEDSGVYFCASSQGGSKGTQYFGPGTRLTVL.

V is TRBV6-6 and J is TRBJ2-7; 7 nucleotides line up with TRBD1. Germline CDR1 MNHNY, CDR2 SVGAGI (reference sequence). The CDR3 contains 15 residues. Trimming removed 5 bases from V and 3 bases from J; junction bases left unmatched: 10. Here the CDR3 reads CASSSLGQQNYEQYF. The DNA of the CDR3 is TGTGCCAGCAGTAGCCTGGGACAGCAAAACTACGAGCAGTACTTC.

This clone has only one observation. The chain links TRBV27 to TRBJ2-1; TRBD2 matches 12 bases. CDR1 MNHEY and CDR2 SMNVEV come from the germline V gene (reference sequence). J was trimmed by 1 base and V by 5 bases; bases with no gene match: 9. The CDR3 covers 18 residues. CDR3 DNA sequence: TGTGCCAGCAGTCGGACTAGCGGGACCATGCGGTCCTACAATGAGCAGTTCTTC. Its translation is CASSRTSGTMRSYNEQFF.

The V call is TRBV2, the J call TRBJ2-1, with 10 bases fitting TRBD2. J lost 8 bases, V lost 8 bases, and 18 bases had no gene match. The CDR3 contains 17 residues. The germline V gene has CDR1 SNHLY and CDR2 FYNNEI. CDR3 sequence reads: CASGAGVTSGRGDEQFF. The CDR3, as DNA: TGTGCCAGCGGGGCTGGGGTCACCAGCGGGAGGGGGGATGAGCAGTTCTTC.

The V call is TRBV6-5, the J call TRBJ2-1; perhaps TRBD2 as D (5 bases). CDR1 is MNHEY, CDR2 SVGAGI, per germline. The CDR3 length is 12 residues. V was trimmed by 5 bases and J by 8 bases, leaving 10 bases between them. The CDR3 nucleotides are TGTGCCAGCAGTACTAGTTTCGATGAGCAGTTCTTC. Translation: CASSTSFDEQFF.

The chain carries TRBV10-3 and TRBJ2-5, with 7 bases aligning to TRBD2. The germline gives CDR1 ENHRY, CDR2 SYGVKD. Trimming removed 3 bases from V and 6 bases from J; junction bases left unmatched: 10. CDR3 length: 15 residues. CDR3 in amino acids: CAISDSGEGGKTQYF. In DNA form, the CDR3 reads TGTGCCATCAGTGACTCGGGGGAGGGTGGGAAGACCCAGTACTTC.

The V gene is TRBV4-3, the J gene TRBJ2-7, with 8 bases identical to TRBD1. CDR1 LGHNA and CDR2 YSLEER come from the germline V gene. J was trimmed by 5 bases and V by 3 bases; bases with no gene match: 6. The CDR3 has 14 residues. This CDR3 reads CASSHDRGGDEQYF. CDR3 sequence (DNA): TGCGCCAGCAGCCACGACAGGGGTGGCGACGAGCAGTACTTC.